This T cell receptor (beta chain) was sequenced during a study of T cell changes during pregnancy in multiple sclerosis. Clones were sequenced by immunoSEQ multiplex PCR, and TCRdb holds only the in-frame ones, with some missing. This sample carries under 110,000 clones, about 90% of them seen once, and the ten largest clones take less than 2%. Looked up from germline, CDR1 is SEHNR and CDR2 is FQNEAQ (reference sequence). Trimming removed 1 base from V and 2 bases from J, with 11 bases in between. The CDR3 covers 15 residues. The receptor was derived from a female donor with multiple sclerosis, enrolled in a pregnancy study. The chain joins TRBV7-9 to TRBJ2-5, with D maybe TRBD2 (6 bases). The sample here was peripheral blood, taken before pregnancy. The CDR3 sequence: CASSLELAEQETQYF. Written as DNA, the CDR3 is TGTGCCAGCAGCTTAGAGTTAGCGGAGCAAGAGACCCAGTACTTC.